This T cell receptor (beta chain) is from a study of T cell responses to AZD1222 COVID-19 vaccine. Libraries were prepared by immunoSEQ multiplex PCR; TCRdb keeps only in-frame clonotypes and omits some of them. The sample yields 100,000 to 150,000 clones, about 86% seen once. CDR1 and CDR2 from the germline V gene are SGHDT and YYEEEE. Between the trimmed V and J ends, which lost 6 bases and 1 base, there was a span of 10 bases. The CDR3 totals 13 residues. The J gene is TRBJ1-1, the V gene TRBV5-6; D is unresolved. The sample in question was peripheral blood, obtained on day 0 of AZD1222 vaccination. The origin of this receptor is an adult in good health. The CDR3 sequence is CASTQTKNTEAFF. As DNA, the CDR3 is TGTGCCAGCACCCAGACAAAGAACACTGAAGCTTTCTTT.